This is a list of T cell receptor beta chains from one sample in a study of shared clonotypes between healthy human individuals. Measured with immunoSEQ multiplex PCR; TCRdb has only the in-frame clones, and not every one. The sample lists over a million clones; 75% to 80% were seen once. Sequencing used memory CD4+ T cells from PBMCs. The receptors originated from a man aged 18 to 30 in good health. Some clones in this sample may be carry-over from other donors' samples. Both conserved end residues are part of each CDR3. A D gene is named only where the DNA matches it firmly. The listing skips clone size in some rows; elsewhere it reads once, few, many or a size class.

j_call clone_size v_call d_call cdr3_nt cdr3_aa
TRBJ2-1 once TRBV6-1 TRBD2 TGTGCCAGCAGTGAAGGGAGGAGAAGGCTTGGACTAGCGGGAGGGTACAATGAGCAGTTCTTC CASSEGRRRLGLAGGYNEQFF
TRBJ2-7 . TRBV10-3 . TGTGCCATCAGTTTGGGGCCCGACTACGAGCAGTACTTC CAISLGPDYEQYF
TRBJ1-4 . TRBV4-1 . TGCGCCAGCAGCCAATTGGGTCTCAGGGGTGAAAAACTGTTTTTT CASSQLGLRGEKLFF
TRBJ2-1 . TRBV5-1 . TGCGCCAGCAGCAGGGACTCCTACAATGAGCAGTTCTTC CASSRDSYNEQFF
TRBJ2-5 few TRBV5-6 . TGTGCCAGCACACGACCGAACCAAGAGACCCAGTACTTC CASTRPNQETQYF
TRBJ2-7 . TRBV7-2 TRBD2 TGTGCCAGCAGCTTAATACGGGAGGGCCTCTTCTTC CASSLIREGLFF
TRBJ2-1 . TRBV5-4 TRBD1 TGTGCCAGCAGCCGACAGGGGGTCAATGAGCAGTTCTTC CASSRQGVNEQFF
TRBJ2-7 . TRBV5-1 TRBD2 TGCGCCAGCAGCGCCGGGACTAGCGGGATTAGATACGAGCAGTACTTC CASSAGTSGIRYEQYF
TRBJ2-1 . TRBV7-2 . TGTGCCAGCAGCTTAGTCGGGAGTGAGCAGTTCTTC CASSLVGSEQFF
TRBJ2-1 many TRBV7-2 . TGTGCGGCCGGGATGTACAATGAGCAGTTCTTC CAAGMYNEQFF
TRBJ2-7 . TRBV6-6 TRBD2 TGTGCCAGCAGTCGACAAGCGGGAGGGGGTTGGGAGCAGTACTTC CASSRQAGGGWEQYF
TRBJ2-5 . TRBV7-2 . TGTGCCAGCAGCCCGGTAGTAGAGACCCAGTACTTC CASSPVVETQYF
TRBJ2-7 . TRBV18 TRBD2 TGTGCCAGCTCATCGGGACTAGCGGGAGACCCCGAGCAGTACTTC CASSSGLAGDPEQYF
TRBJ1-2 . TRBV7-2 . TGTGCCAGCAGCTTGGCGCCGGCACTTGGTGGCGGCTACACCTTC CASSLAPALGGGYTF
TRBJ1-5 . TRBV6-6 . TGTGCCAGCAGTTACTCAGGACAGCTCACGGGGGCCCAGCATTTT CASSYSGQLTGAQHF